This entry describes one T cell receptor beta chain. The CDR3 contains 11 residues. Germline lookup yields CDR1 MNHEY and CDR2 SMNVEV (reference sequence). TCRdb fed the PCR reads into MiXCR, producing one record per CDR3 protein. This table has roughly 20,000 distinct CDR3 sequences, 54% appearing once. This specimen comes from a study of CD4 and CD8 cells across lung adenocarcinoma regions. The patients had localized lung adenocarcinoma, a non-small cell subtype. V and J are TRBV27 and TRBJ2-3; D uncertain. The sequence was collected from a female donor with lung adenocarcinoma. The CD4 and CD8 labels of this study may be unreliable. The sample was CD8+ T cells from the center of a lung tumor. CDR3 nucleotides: TGTGGCCTCGGTCCTAAAAACACGCAGTATTTT. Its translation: CGLGPKNTQYF.